These 7 T cell receptor beta chains originate from one sample sequenced in a study of breast tumors, draining lymph nodes, adjacent tissues. MiXCR, applied by TCRdb to the multiplex PCR reads, yields one record per CDR3 protein. Of around 19,000 distinct CDR3 sequences in the sample, under 35% were seen once. The specimen sequenced was breast tumor tissue. Receptors were obtained from a female donor with breast cancer. Some clones in this sample may be carry-over from other donors' samples.

V and J are TRBV6-5 and TRBJ2-7; 13 bases match TRBD2. The CDR3 has 18 residues. J gave up 0 bases and V 5 bases, and 10 bases lay outside the gene matches. Germline CDR1 reads MNHEY; CDR2 reads SVGAGI. The CDR3 protein is CASSRLGTSGASSYEQYF. As DNA, the CDR3 is TGTGCCAGCAGTAGACTAGGGACTAGCGGGGCGAGCTCCTACGAGCAGTACTTC.

The sample holds many counts of this clonotype. The chain couples TRBV20-1 to TRBJ1-5, with 8 bases identical to TRBD1. Germline values: CDR1 DFQATT, CDR2 SNEGSKA (reference sequence). With V trimmed by 1 base and J by 9 bases, 11 bases remained unmatched. This CDR3 is built from 15 residues. The CDR3 here is CSARGAGTGLWPQHF. For the CDR3, the DNA is TGCAGTGCTAGAGGGGCCGGGACAGGTCTATGGCCCCAGCATTTT.

The chain recombines TRBV7-9 with TRBJ2-5, with D perhaps matching TRBD1 or TRBD2 (6 bases each). The ends were cut back, 8 bases at V and 5 bases at J, with 12 bases in the middle. From germline, CDR1 is SEHNR and CDR2 FQNEAQ (reference sequence). This CDR3 contains 12 residues. The CDR3 is CASLGGRETQYF. The CDR3 nucleotides read TGTGCCAGCTTAGGGGGGCGGGAGACCCAGTACTTC. The full variable domain, its missing parts supplied by reference TRBV7-9 and TRBJ2-5, is DTGVSQNPRHKITKRGQNVTFRCDPISEHNRLYWYRQTLGQGPEFLTYFQNEAQLEKSRLLSDRFSAERPKGSFSTLEIQRTEQGDSAMYLCASLGGRETQYFGPGTRLLVL.

This clonotype was recorded at least ten times. The germline gene is not matched at one end of the junction; a read error may be the cause. CDR3 region: CAGSLKAELPHF. Written as DNA, the CDR3 is TGTGCCGGCAGCTTAAAAGCGGAACTCCCTCACTTC. V and J are TRBV7-2 and TRBJ2-7, with D perhaps TRBD2 (5 bases). The CDR3 runs to 12 residues. In germline, CDR1 is SGHTA, CDR2 FQGNSA.

Details on this clonotype: A much larger clone differs by one base, so this may be a read error. V gene TRBV20-1 combines with J gene TRBJ2-3, with a tentative D call TRBD2 (5 bases). Germline CDR1 and CDR2: DFQATT and SNEGSKA (reference sequence). The CDR3 spans 13 residues. CDR3 protein: CGATSLGTDTQYF. In DNA, the CDR3 is TGCGGTGCTACCTCACTAGGCACAGATACGCAGTATTTT.

This clonotype has ten or more counts. The rearrangement uses TRBV7-8 and TRBJ1-6; D is possibly TRBD1 (5 bases). There are 17 residues in the CDR3. The V and J ends lost 3 bases and 0 bases respectively, with 12 bases between them. Germline V gives CDR1 SGHVS, CDR2 FQNEAQ. For the CDR3, the DNA is TGTGCCAGCAGCTTGGGACTTACGAGCTCCTATAATTCACCCCTCCACTTT. Translation gives CASSLGLTSSYNSPLHF.

This chain links TRBV6-2 or TRBV6-3 with TRBJ2-4, with 10 nucleotides matching TRBD1. Trimming cost V 4 bases and J 2 bases; bases outside gene matches: 2. The CDR3 runs 15 residues. CDR1 is MNHEY, CDR2 SVGEGT, per germline. The CDR3 sequence is CASSWTGGTKNIQYF. The CDR3 coding sequence is TGTGCCAGCAGTTGGACAGGGGGAACCAAAAACATTCAGTACTTC.